The rows below give T cell receptor beta chains drawn from one sample of a study of shared clonotypes between healthy human individuals. TCRdb's table, derived via immunoSEQ multiplex PCR, lists solely in-frame clones and lacks some. The sample holds millions of clones, 93% seen once. The sample comprised naive CD4+ T cells from PBMCs. Receptors originate from a young man in good health. Some clones in this sample may be carry-over from other donors' samples. The CDR3 runs from the conserved cysteine through the conserved F or W. Each record gives: J gene, clone size, CDR3 length, V gene, D gene, CDR3 protein, CDR3 DNA. The D gene is left open where the match is weak. Size is omitted from some rows. Given values are once, few, many or a class for expanded clones.

>TRBJ2-1|few|13|TRBV6-5|.
CASSYSTAHEQFF
TGTGCCAGCAGTTACTCGACAGCCCATGAGCAGTTCTTC
>TRBJ2-2|.|15|TRBV6-4|TRBD1
CASRTGQGSTGELFF
TGTGCCAGCAGGACGGGACAGGGGTCCACCGGGGAGCTGTTTTTT
>TRBJ2-2|.|17|TRBV9|.
CASSSTVLVSVAGELFF
TGTGCCAGCAGCTCGACAGTTCTGGTTTCCGTCGCCGGGGAGCTGTTTTTT
>TRBJ2-1|once|14|TRBV6-1|.
CASSEAVRPNEQFF
TGTGCCAGCAGTGAAGCGGTACGCCCGAATGAGCAGTTCTTC
>TRBJ2-2|.|13|TRBV28|TRBD1
CASSLQGTGELFF
TGTGCCAGCAGCCTACAGGGGACCGGGGAGCTGTTTTTT
>TRBJ2-1|.|15|TRBV7-3|TRBD1
CASSLRTGVGNEQFF
TGTGCCAGCAGCTTGAGGACAGGGGTAGGGAATGAGCAGTTCTTC
>TRBJ2-2|.|15|TRBV7-2|.
CASTPGGWIAGELFF
TGTGCCAGCACCCCTGGAGGGTGGATCGCCGGGGAGCTGTTTTTT
>TRBJ2-2|.|19|TRBV27|.
CASSFLAPRQGLDPGELFF
TGTGCCAGCAGTTTTCTAGCGCCCCGACAGGGATTGGACCCCGGGGAGCTGTTTTTT
>TRBJ2-1|.|16|TRBV7-8|TRBD2
CASSLGGGLAPNEQFF
TGTGCCAGCAGCTTAGGGGGGGGACTAGCTCCCAATGAGCAGTTCTTC
>TRBJ2-1|.|17|TRBV5-1|TRBD2
CASSSGTSGHFSNEQFF
TGCGCCAGCAGCTCGGGGACTAGCGGGCACTTCTCAAATGAGCAGTTCTTC
>TRBJ1-1|.|10|TRBV20-1|.
CSAQGTEAFF
TGCAGTGCCCAGGGAACTGAAGCTTTCTTT
>TRBJ1-2|.|14|TRBV7-2|TRBD1
CASSKGQGAYGYTF
TGTGCCAGCAGCAAAGGACAGGGGGCCTATGGCTACACCTTC
>TRBJ1-1|.|15|TRBV6-6|.
CASSSHPGGNTEAFF
TGTGCCAGCAGCTCCCATCCCGGAGGGAACACTGAAGCTTTCTTT
>TRBJ2-4|.|18|TRBV7-3|TRBD2
CASSLLPGLAGGGNIQYF
TGTGCCAGCAGCTTACTCCCAGGACTAGCGGGAGGTGGAAACATTCAGTACTTC
>TRBJ1-5|.|15|TRBV5-5|.
CASSLEGSYNQPQHF
TGTGCCAGCAGCTTGGAGGGATCCTACAATCAGCCCCAGCATTTT
>TRBJ1-1|.|17|TRBV11-2|.
CASSPGPGRFMNTEAFF
TGTGCCAGCAGCCCGGGGCCGGGACGGTTTATGAACACTGAAGCTTTCTTT
>TRBJ2-2|.|16|TRBV5-1|TRBD2
CASSNQAGNQAGELFF
TGCGCCAGCAGCAACCAAGCGGGGAATCAAGCCGGGGAGCTGTTTTTT
>TRBJ2-1|.|15|TRBV14|TRBD2
CASSQRGGVWNEQFF
TGTGCCAGCAGCCAACGGGGGGGCGTATGGAATGAGCAGTTCTTC
>TRBJ1-2|.|16|TRBV5-4|.
CASSPSSLGGDYGYTF
TGTGCCAGCAGCCCGAGTAGTCTGGGGGGGGACTATGGCTACACCTTC
>TRBJ1-2|.|13|TRBV30|.
CAWRVTALRGYTF
TGTGCCTGGAGAGTCACAGCGTTAAGGGGCTACACCTTC
>TRBJ2-1|.|19|TRBV28|TRBD2
CASSLWLEGLAGGHNEQFF
TGTGCCAGCAGTTTATGGTTAGAGGGACTAGCGGGAGGGCACAATGAGCAGTTCTTC
>TRBJ1-1|.|14|TRBV5-1|.
CASSFLGQNTEAFF
TGCGCCAGCAGCTTCCTAGGCCAGAACACTGAAGCTTTCTTT
>TRBJ1-1|.|15|TRBV18|.
CASSHPRVVGTEAFF
TGTGCCAGCTCACATCCAAGGGTTGTAGGCACTGAAGCTTTCTTT
>TRBJ2-3|.|15|TRBV6-6|.
CASTPEGFRPDTQYF
TGTGCCAGTACGCCGGAGGGGTTCAGGCCAGATACGCAGTATTTT